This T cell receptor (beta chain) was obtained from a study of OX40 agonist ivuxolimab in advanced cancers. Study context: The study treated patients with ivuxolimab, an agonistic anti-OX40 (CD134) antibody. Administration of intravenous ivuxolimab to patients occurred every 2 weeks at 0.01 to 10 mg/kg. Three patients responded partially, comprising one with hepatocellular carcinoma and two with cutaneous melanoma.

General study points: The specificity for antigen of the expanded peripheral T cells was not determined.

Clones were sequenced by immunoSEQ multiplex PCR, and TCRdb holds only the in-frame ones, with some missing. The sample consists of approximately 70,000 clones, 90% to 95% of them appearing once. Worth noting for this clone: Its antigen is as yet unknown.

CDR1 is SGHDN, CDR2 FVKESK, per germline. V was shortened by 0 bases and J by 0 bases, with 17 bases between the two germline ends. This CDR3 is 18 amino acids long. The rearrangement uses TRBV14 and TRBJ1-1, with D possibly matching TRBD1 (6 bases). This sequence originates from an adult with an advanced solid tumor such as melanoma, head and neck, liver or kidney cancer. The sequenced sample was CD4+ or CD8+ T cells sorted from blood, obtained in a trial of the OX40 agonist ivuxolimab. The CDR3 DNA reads TGTGCCAGCAGCCAAGAATACGGGACAACGTTCATGAACACTGAAGCTTTCTTT. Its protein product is CASSQEYGTTFMNTEAFF.